This is a list of T cell receptor beta chains from one sample in a study of blood T cell repertoires in COVID-19. Produced via immunoSEQ multiplex PCR; TCRdb's table is partial and in-frame only. The sample includes roughly 59,000 clones, around 80% of them seen just once. The sequenced sample consisted of peripheral blood. The origin of the receptors is a man older than 75 with acute or convalescent COVID-19. Each CDR3 is given with its conserved first and last residue. D genes are given only for firm matches. Clone size is stated in some rows and not others, as once, few, many or a class when expanded.

15 | TRBJ1-2 | TRBV5-1 | many | TRBD1 | CASSTRGQGGRGYTF | TGCGCCAGCAGCACCCGGGGACAGGGTGGTCGTGGCTACACCTTC
16 | TRBJ2-3 | TRBV28 | - | - | CASSSSTSGRADTQYF | -
17 | TRBJ1-2 | TRBV30 | - | TRBD1 | CAWSVSRTGGLPYGYTF | TGTGCCTGGAGTGTATCCCGGACAGGGGGCCTCCCCTATGGCTACACCTTC
13 | TRBJ2-3 | TRBV5-4 | - | TRBD2 | CASSLEDRLAKYF | TGTGCCAGCAGCTTGGAAGATAGACTAGCTAAGTATTTC
14 | TRBJ2-7 | TRBV19 | - | TRBD1 | CASSTFDRAGEQYF | TGTGCCAGTAGTACCTTCGACAGGGCGGGCGAGCAGTACTTC
16 | TRBJ2-2 | TRBV28 | - | TRBD1 | CASSLRDRGPSGELFF | TGTGCCAGCAGTTTAAGGGACAGGGGGCCTAGCGGGGAGCTGTTTTTT
17 | TRBJ2-3 | TRBV24-1 | few | TRBD1 | CATSDRPGQGVADTQYF | TGTGCCACCAGTGATCGTCCGGGACAGGGGGTTGCAGATACGCAGTATTTT
15 | TRBJ1-1 | TRBV6-6 | - | - | CASSPRAGVNTEAFF | TGTGCCAGCAGTCCGAGGGCCGGGGTCAACACTGAAGCTTTCTTT
15 | TRBJ1-6 | TRBV11-2 | - | TRBD1 | CASSSVGQGASPLHF | TGTGCCAGCAGCTCCGTCGGACAGGGAGCGTCACCCCTCCACTTT
12 | TRBJ2-4 | TRBV2 | - | - | CATLGLKNIQYF | TGTGCCACTCTAGGACTGAAAAACATTCAGTACTTC
14 | TRBJ2-5 | TRBV10-3 | - | - | CAIRPDSRGETQYF | TGTGCCATCAGACCCGACAGTCGGGGGGAGACCCAGTACTTC
16 | TRBJ2-1 | TRBV4-1 | - | TRBD2 | CASSQERLAGMNEQFF | TGCGCCAGCAGCCAAGAAAGATTAGCGGGAATGAATGAGCAGTTCTTC
15 | TRBJ1-5 | TRBV10-3 | - | TRBD1 | CAISESTGGNQPQHF | TGTGCCATCAGTGAGTCTACAGGGGGAAATCAGCCCCAGCATTTT
17 | TRBJ1-2 | TRBV11-3 | few | - | CASSLGSGEIKNYGYTF | TGTGCCAGCAGCTTAGGTTCGGGAGAGATAAAAAACTATGGCTACACCTTC
11 | TRBJ2-1 | TRBV20-1 | - | - | CSASGVNEQFF | TGCAGTGCTAGCGGGGTCAATGAGCAGTTCTTC
14 | TRBJ2-3 | TRBV10-2 | - | TRBD2 | CASKRGGPEDTQYF | TGCGCCAGTAAGCGGGGGGGCCCGGAAGATACGCAGTATTTT
13 | TRBJ1-3 | TRBV30 | - | TRBD1 | CAWATGDGNTIYF | TGTGCCTGGGCGACAGGGGATGGAAACACCATATATTTT
14 | TRBJ2-7 | TRBV18 | - | TRBD1 | CASSPMGQNYEQYF | TGTGCCAGCTCACCAATGGGACAGAACTACGAGCAGTACTTC
15 | TRBJ2-7 | TRBV19 | - | TRBD1 | CASSLRQGPSYEQYF | TGTGCCAGTAGTCTACGACAGGGTCCTTCCTACGAGCAGTACTTC
16 | TRBJ2-2 | TRBV5-5 | - | - | CASSFGRTENTGELFF | TGTGCCAGCAGCTTCGGGAGGACAGAGAACACCGGGGAGCTGTTTTTT
14 | TRBJ1-2 | TRBV6-2/TRBV6-3 | - | - | CASSYVGRNYGYTF | TGTGCCAGCAGTTACGTGGGCAGAAACTATGGCTACACCTTC
12 | TRBJ1-6 | TRBV7-9 | - | TRBD1 | CASSRTGSPLHF | TGTGCCAGCAGTCGGACAGGTTCACCCCTCCACTTT